This T cell receptor beta chain emerged from a study of cytomegalovirus exposure and HLA in healthy donors. Overall study findings and caveats: A few V segments could not be told apart, such as TRBV6-2 and TRBV6-3, and were left out.

This CDR3 is built from 14 residues. V lost 4 bases and J lost 7; bases outside the gene matches: 8. The germline V gene has CDR1 SQVTM and CDR2 ANQGSEA. In the PCR, 60 Vbeta and 13 Jbeta primers were used. Profiled with immunoSEQ multiplex PCR; TCRdb holds only in-frame clones, not every one. Here the sample spans approximately 150,000 clones, roughly 74% being singletons. In the case of this clone: Its matching antigen is unknown.

The sequence came from a male donor in good health and CMV-seronegative. Sequenced sample: PBMCs. The chain joins TRBV29-1 to TRBJ2-2; 8 nucleotides agree with TRBD1. The CDR3 protein is CSVVPGGNSGELFF. DNA of the CDR3: TGCAGCGTTGTTCCAGGGGGCAATAGCGGGGAGCTGTTTTTT.